The T cell receptor (beta chain) described here comes from a study of naive CD8 T cells in extremely preterm neonates. Only in-frame clones appear in the TCRdb table, and some are missing; sequencing was by immunoSEQ multiplex PCR. Of around 5,900 clones in the sample, about 97% are singletons; the top ten hold around 1.2%. In regard to this clone: Its antigen is still unknown.

The study's findings and limits: Preterm CDR3s were shorter than older groups', with fewer N additions and less trimming.

CDR1 MNHEY and CDR2 SMNVEV come from the germline V gene (reference sequence). This CDR3 has 15 residues. The V gene lost 8 bases and the J gene lost 2 bases, with 15 bases spanning the gap. The chain links TRBV27 to TRBJ2-2, with D possibly TRBD2 on 5 matching bases. This receptor was taken from a human donor in good health. The sequencing input was naive CD8+ T cells from blood. The CDR3 sequence is CASASGIENTGELFF. The CDR3 DNA reads as TGTGCCAGCGCATCCGGGATTGAAAACACCGGGGAGCTGTTTTTT.